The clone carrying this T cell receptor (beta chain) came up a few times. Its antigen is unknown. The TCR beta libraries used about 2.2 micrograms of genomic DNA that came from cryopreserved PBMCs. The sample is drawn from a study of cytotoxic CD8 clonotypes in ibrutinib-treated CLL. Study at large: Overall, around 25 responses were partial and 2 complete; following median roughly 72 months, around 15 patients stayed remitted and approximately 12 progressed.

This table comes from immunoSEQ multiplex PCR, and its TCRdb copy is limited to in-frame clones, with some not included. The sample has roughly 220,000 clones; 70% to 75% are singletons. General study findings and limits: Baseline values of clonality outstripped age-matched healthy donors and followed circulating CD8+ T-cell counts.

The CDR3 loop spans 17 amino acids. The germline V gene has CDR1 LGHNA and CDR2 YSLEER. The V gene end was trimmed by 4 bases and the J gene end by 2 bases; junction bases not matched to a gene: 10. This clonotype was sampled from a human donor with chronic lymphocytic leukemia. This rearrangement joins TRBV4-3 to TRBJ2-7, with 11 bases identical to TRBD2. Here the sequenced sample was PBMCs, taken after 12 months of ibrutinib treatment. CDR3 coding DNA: TGCGCCAGCAGCCGGTATAGGCTAGCGGGAGGTGCCTACGAGCAGTACTTC. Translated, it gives CASSRYRLAGGAYEQYF.